Given below is one T cell receptor beta chain in context. J was trimmed by 5 bases and V by 3 bases; bases with no gene match: 6. The germline V gene has CDR1 KGHSH and CDR2 LQKENI. The CDR3 extends over 15 amino acids. The sample comes from a study of spatial heterogeneity in lung cancer. Documented time point: sample taken at primary tumor resection. Unsorted whole RNA of tumor, nontumor lung or frozen PBMC was sequenced. From the 5' RACE reads, TCRdb called clonotypes with MiXCR, one entry per CDR3 protein. Seen here are about 82,000 distinct CDR3 sequences, 10% to 15% observed once, and the top ten hold approximately 4.6%.

The sequence derives from a male donor with early-stage non-small cell lung cancer. The J gene is TRBJ1-1, the V gene TRBV18; TRBD1 aligns across 10 bases. The sample here was PBMCs, taken at surgery. The DNA for the CDR3 is TGTGCCAGCTCACCTCCCGGGACAGGGGTAACTGAAGCTTTCTTT. It is translated as CASSPPGTGVTEAFF.